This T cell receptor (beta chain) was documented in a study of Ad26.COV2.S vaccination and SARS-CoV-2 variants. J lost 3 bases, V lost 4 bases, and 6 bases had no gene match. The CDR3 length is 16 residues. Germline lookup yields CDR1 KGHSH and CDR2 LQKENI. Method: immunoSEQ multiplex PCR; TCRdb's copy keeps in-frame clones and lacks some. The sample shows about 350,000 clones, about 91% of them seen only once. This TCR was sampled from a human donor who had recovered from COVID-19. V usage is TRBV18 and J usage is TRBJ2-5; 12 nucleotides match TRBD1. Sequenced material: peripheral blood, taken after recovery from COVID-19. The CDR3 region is CASSLRDRGLEETQYF. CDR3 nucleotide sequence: TGTGCCAGCTCACTCCGGGACAGGGGGCTGGAAGAGACCCAGTACTTC.